A single sample gave rise to the 14 T cell receptor beta chains below, sequenced in a study of regulatory T cells in long-lasting Graves disease listed by TCRdb under 2021. Libraries were built with multiplex PCR. The sequencing machine was an Illumina HiSeq 4000. CDR3 regions were amplified by Arm-PCR with iRepertoire HTBI primers to construct TCR beta libraries. TCRdb itself trimmed the public reads at Q25 with fastp, ran MiXCR and retained productive beta chains. Rows are unified per CDR3 protein, each entry keeping the most common DNA and genes. The sample records 370,000 or so distinct CDR3 sequences, under 20% of which are singletons. The ten largest clones capture 20% to 25% of the sample. The sample's time point label is to be understood as: newly diagnosed GD, antithyroid drugs for less than 3 months. RNA was extracted from PBMCs in TRIzol for both TCR sequencing and RNA sequencing. This same sample was also part of a study on T cells in Graves' hyperthyroidism and ophthalmopathy.

The sample was peripheral blood mononuclear cells (PBMCs), taken at new diagnosis, from a patient treated with antithyroid drugs. Receptor source: a young woman with Graves disease. Donor details come from another sample of the same person, matched by shared clones.

The chain couples TRBV2 to TRBJ1-2, with TRBD1 identical over 10 bases. V lost 6 bases to trimming and J lost 2 bases; unmatched junction nucleotides: 6. This CDR3 is built from 15 residues. Germline V gene sequence: CDR1 SNHLY, CDR2 FYNNEI. CDR3 loop: CASRYGTGENYGYTF. As DNA, the CDR3 is TGTGCCAGCAGATACGGGACAGGGGAAAACTATGGCTACACCTTC.

Here the CDR3 DNA reads TGTGCCAGCAGAATAACCGGGGAGCTGTTTTTT. Its protein product is CASRITGELFF. This chain connects TRBV7-9 to TRBJ2-2; D uncertain. Germline V gene lookup returns CDR1 SEHNR and CDR2 FQNEAQ (reference sequence). V lost 6 bases and J lost 5, with 4 bases in between. The CDR3 spans 11 residues.

For this clonotype: A much more abundant neighbour one base away suggests this may be a read error. In this CDR3 the conserved last residue, phenylalanine or tryptophan, is missing, so a read error is likely. This sequence joins TRBV4-1 and TRBJ2-7; 7 nucleotides align to TRBD1. The CDR3 runs to 15 residues. Trimming at V came to 6 bases and at J to 0 bases, leaving 8 bases not matched to a gene. Germline assignment: CDR1 MGHRA and CDR2 YSYEKL. This chain's CDR3 is CASSISGGTSYEQYL. CDR3 nucleotides: TGCGCCAGCAGTATTTCAGGGGGTACCTCCTACGAGCAGTACTTA.

This clonotype turned up a few times. V is TRBV29-1 and J is TRBJ2-2; TRBD2 aligns across 9 bases. Germline V lookup: CDR1 SQVTM, CDR2 ANQGSEA. J was trimmed by 5 bases and V by 5 bases; bases with no gene match: 18. This CDR3 comprises 18 residues. In DNA, the CDR3 is TGCAGCGTTCCACCCAGGGGGTCGGCGGGAGGGGGAACCGGGGAGCTGTTTTTT. Translating gives CSVPPRGSAGGGTGELFF.

The sample holds many counts of this clonotype. This rearrangement joins TRBV6-1 to TRBJ2-1, with D hard to call. The ends were cut back, 7 bases at V and 9 bases at J, with 16 bases in the middle. This CDR3 region has 13 residues. Per the germline V gene, CDR1 is MNHNS and CDR2 is SASEGT. The CDR3 bases are TGTGCCAGCATAAAGCCGGGTGGTGTTGAGCAGTTCTTC. Encoded protein: CASIKPGGVEQFF.

This clonotype was picked up a small number of times. The chain carries TRBV2 and TRBJ2-1; D not certain. TRBJ2-5 matches the DNA end more closely, so the J call is doubtful. The germline V gene encodes CDR1 SNHLY and CDR2 FYNNEI. The CDR3 is made up of 13 amino acids. CDR3 in DNA: TGTGCCAGCAGTGTATCGTCGGGAGAGACCCAGTACTTC. This gives the protein CASSVSSGETQYF.

The chain carries TRBV6-1 and TRBJ2-2, with 11 nucleotides matching TRBD2. The V segment lost 5 bases and the J segment 4 bases; nucleotides outside the gene matches: 6. The CDR3 is 16 amino acids. The germline CDR1 and CDR2 sequences are MNHNS and SASEGT. The CDR3 region is CASSTRTSGLTGELFF. CDR3 DNA sequence: TGTGCCAGCAGTACCAGGACTAGCGGGCTCACCGGGGAGCTGTTTTTT.

The genes are TRBV6-1 and TRBJ2-2, with TRBD1 identical over 7 bases. Germline CDR1 is MNHNS and CDR2 is SASEGT. CDR3 length: 16 residues. V dropped 7 bases and J dropped 5; count of bases not matched to a gene: 13. The CDR3 DNA follows: TGTGCCAGCACAAACCGACTCCAGGGGGTGACCGGGGAGCTGTTTTTT. This encodes CASTNRLQGVTGELFF.

There are many counts of this clonotype. The chain couples TRBV12-3 or TRBV12-4 to TRBJ2-7; D remains unclear. V was trimmed by 0 bases and J by 5 bases, leaving 14 bases between them. The CDR3 has 15 residues. CDR3 DNA sequence: TGTGCCAGCAGTTTAGCGGGGTCAGCAGTAAACGAGCAGTACTTC. Translated, it gives CASSLAGSAVNEQYF.

This clonotype was counted many times. CDR3 region: CASSGQSSSYNEQFF. CDR3 coding DNA: TGTGCCAGCAGTGGACAGTCAAGCTCCTACAATGAGCAGTTCTTC. This sequence joins TRBV2 and TRBJ2-1; a possible D gene is TRBD1 (5 bases). The V gene's germline CDR1 is SNHLY and CDR2 FYNNEI. The CDR3 consists of 15 residues. V lost 4 bases and J 0 bases, leaving 10 bases between the germline ends. Full variable domain (outside the CDR3, taken from reference TRBV2 and TRBJ2-1): EPEVTQTPSHQVTQMGQEVILRCVPISNHLYFYWYRQILGQKVEFLVSFYNNEISEKSEIFDDQFSVERPDGSNFTLKIRSTKLEDSAMYFCASSGQSSSYNEQFFGPGTRLTVL.

This clonotype was observed many times. V is TRBV20-1 and J is TRBJ2-3; 7 bases match TRBD2. V lost 5 bases to trimming and J lost 2 bases; unmatched junction nucleotides: 10. CDR1 and CDR2 from the germline V gene are DFQATT and SNEGSKA (reference sequence). The CDR3 length is 15 residues. The CDR3 sequence is CSAEAAGRPTDTQYF. CDR3 in DNA: TGCAGTGCTGAGGCAGCGGGGAGGCCCACAGATACGCAGTATTTT.

Details on this clonotype: Since a much larger clone is just one base distant, this may be a read error. The J gene is TRBJ1-5, the V gene TRBV6-1; no clear D. Looked up from germline, CDR1 is MNHNS and CDR2 is SASEGT. Trimming removed 5 bases from V and 6 bases from J, with 11 bases in between. This CDR3 region has 13 residues. In DNA form, the CDR3 reads TGTGCCAGCAGTCGCGCCACCGGTCAGCCCCAGCATTTT. Translation: CASSRATGQPQHF.

This clonotype was recorded a few times. The rearrangement uses TRBV24-1 and TRBJ1-2; D is ambiguous. The germline gives CDR1 KGHDR, CDR2 SFDVKD. V dropped 2 bases and J dropped 5 bases, with 14 bases sitting between them. The CDR3 has 15 amino acids. The DNA of the CDR3 is TGTGCCACCAGTGATTCTGCCGCCGGAGGGTATGGCTACACCTTC. This translates into CATSDSAAGGYGYTF.

The chain couples TRBV18 to TRBJ2-3; no reliable D call. There are 15 residues in the CDR3. Between the trimmed V and J ends, which lost 0 bases and 3 bases, there was a span of 10 bases. Germline V gene data show CDR1 as KGHSH and CDR2 as LQKENI. CDR3 amino acids: CASSPPMLGTDTQYF. As DNA, the CDR3 is TGTGCCAGCTCACCACCGATGCTAGGGACAGATACGCAGTATTTT.